The clone carrying this T cell receptor beta chain has more than one count but fewer than ten. Antigen: not known. The entry originates in a study of CD39 and CD103 CD8 tumor-infiltrating T cells. Study-level results: Unlike DN TIL clonotypes, DP TIL clonotypes seldom appeared in blood.

Patients were not receiving any therapy when their samples were collected. The CDR3 extends over 15 amino acids. The germline CDR1 and CDR2 sequences are ENHRY and SYGVKD. The trim removed 6 bases at V and 12 bases at J, leaving 11 bases unmatched. Assay: immunoSEQ multiplex PCR; the TCRdb copy retains only in-frame clones and omits some. The sample has roughly 600 clones, about 73% seen once; the top ten hold more than 30%. The V and J genes are TRBV10-3 and TRBJ2-1; 13 bases line up with TRBD2. This clonotype was sampled from a human donor with ovarian cancer. The sequencing sample was made of CD39- CD103+ CD8+ T cells sorted from the tumor. This sample's subset: CD103+CD39- single-positive CD45RA- CD8 T cells. The CDR3 reads CAIRETSGRGEGQFF. The DNA for the CDR3 is TGTGCCATCAGGGAAACTAGCGGGAGGGGGGAGGGGCAGTTCTTC.